The 16 T cell receptor beta chains presented below share a single source sample, sequenced in a study of T cell responses to AZD1222 COVID-19 vaccine (dated by TCRdb to the early 2020s). The library was obtained by the immunoSEQ multiplex PCR assay. TCRdb took over this immuneACCESS table, retaining in-frame rearrangements with V and J assigned. Such tables are incomplete; in checked studies, under half of the missing clones stem from an unresolved V gene, and the remainder is unexplained. This sample lists 110,000 or so clones; 80% to 90% were detected once. The ten largest account for over 35% of the sample. The time point tag for this specimen amounts to: about 28 days (+/-7) after the second vaccine dose. The sample was peripheral blood, taken 28 days after the second AZD1222 dose. The receptors come from an adult who received the AZD1222 COVID-19 vaccine.

The chain recombines TRBV18 with TRBJ2-3; 10 nucleotides match TRBD1. V trimming: 6 bases; J trimming: 2 bases; junction bases outside the gene matches: 5. From germline, CDR1 is KGHSH and CDR2 LQKENI. CDR3 length: 15 residues. CDR3 amino acids: CASSSGTGDTDTQYF. As DNA, the CDR3 is TGTGCCAGCTCGTCCGGGACAGGGGACACAGATACGCAGTATTTT.

The chain recombines TRBV6-1 with TRBJ1-2; TRBD1 might be the D (6 bases). V lost 0 bases and J lost 8, with 19 bases in between. This CDR3 is 16 amino acids long. The V gene's germline CDR1 is MNHNS and CDR2 SASEGT. The CDR3 DNA reads as TGTGCCAGCAGTGAAGCGAGGGGACGATCTAGGGGGGGCTACACCTTC. It codes for CASSEARGRSRGGYTF.

The chain is built from TRBV4-2 and TRBJ1-6; D is perhaps TRBD1 (6 bases). Deletions cut 1 base from V and 8 bases from J, with 12 bases between. CDR3 length equals 15 residues. Germline loops: CDR1 LGHNA, CDR2 YNFKEQ. The CDR3 region is CASSQVQQGDSPLHF. DNA for the CDR3: TGTGCCAGCAGCCAAGTGCAACAGGGAGATTCACCCCTCCACTTT.

The chain joins TRBV5-1 to TRBJ2-2; 8 bases fit TRBD2. The CDR3 is 16 residues long. V was clipped by 4 bases and J by 4 bases; unmatched bases: 9. Germline V gene sequence: CDR1 SGHRS, CDR2 YFSETQ. For the CDR3, the DNA is TGCGCCAGCAGCAGGCTTAGCGGGACGGTCACCGGGGAGCTGTTTTTT. This encodes CASSRLSGTVTGELFF.

DNA for the CDR3: TGCGCCAGCAGCCAAGGTATGGGACTGAACAATGAGCAGTTCTTC. This codes for CASSQGMGLNNEQFF. J is TRBJ2-1 and V is TRBV4-3; TRBD2 might be the D (6 bases). Germline V gene sequence: CDR1 LGHNA, CDR2 YSLEER. V lost 1 base to trimming and J lost 5 bases, with 12 bases between them. The CDR3 has 15 residues.

The chain recombines TRBV30 with TRBJ2-1; TRBD2 matches 12 bases. The junction had 15 bases not matched to a gene; V was cut back by 5 bases and J by 13 bases. The CDR3 totals 15 residues. Per the germline V gene, CDR1 is GTSNPN and CDR2 is SVGIG (reference sequence). CDR3 DNA: TGTGCCTGGGATCTAGCGGGAGGGCCCGCAGCCCCTCAGTTCTTC. The encoded protein is CAWDLAGGPAAPQFF.

The chain joins TRBV7-8 to TRBJ1-4, with 8 bases lining up with TRBD1. Germline CDR1 is SGHVS and CDR2 is FQNEAQ. CDR3 size: 16 residues. Germline trimming cut 6 bases from V and 2 bases from J; bases unmatched to any gene: 8. The CDR3 reads CASRGTGGGTNEKLFF. Written as DNA, the CDR3 is TGTGCCAGCAGGGGTACAGGGGGTGGCACTAATGAAAAACTGTTTTTT.

The rearrangement links TRBV7-3 to TRBJ2-2; TRBD2 aligns across 9 bases. Germline CDR1 and CDR2: SGHTA and FQGTGA. This CDR3 has 18 residues. The trim removed 5 bases at V and 3 bases at J, leaving 13 bases unmatched. This CDR3 reads CASSPRGGLAGHTGELFF. Written as DNA, the CDR3 is TGTGCCAGCAGCCCCCGGGGTGGGCTAGCGGGACACACCGGGGAGCTGTTTTTT.

The genes are TRBV19 and TRBJ2-1; 10 nucleotides align to TRBD2. CDR3 size: 16 residues. The germline gives CDR1 LNHDA, CDR2 SQIVND (reference sequence). J was trimmed by 3 bases and V by 2 bases; bases with no gene match: 4. CDR3: CASSILSSGSYNEQFF. In nucleotides, the CDR3 is TGTGCCAGTAGTATACTCTCTAGCGGGAGCTACAATGAGCAGTTCTTC. Full variable domain (outside the CDR3, taken from reference TRBV19 and TRBJ2-1): DGGITQSPKYLFRKEGQNVTLSCEQNLNHDAMYWYRQDPGQGLRLIYYSQIVNDFQKGDIAEGYSVSREKKESFPLTVTSAQKNPTAFYLCASSILSSGSYNEQFFGPGTRLTVL.

This chain uses TRBV6-5 with TRBJ1-2; D gene unclear. V was clipped by 6 bases and J by 5 bases, with 13 bases between them. The CDR3 sequence is 13 residues long. Germline CDR1 is MNHEY and CDR2 is SVGAGI. DNA for the CDR3: TGTGCCAGCAGGTCCTCGGGAGATTATGGCTACACCTTC. This encodes CASRSSGDYGYTF.

This chain joins TRBV12-3 or TRBV12-4 and TRBJ1-2, with D uncertain. V dropped 5 bases and J dropped 8 bases, with 12 bases sitting between them. This CDR3 comprises 12 residues. For the CDR3, the DNA is TGTGCCAGCAGTCGGGATTGGCAAGGCTACACCTTC. Its protein product is CASSRDWQGYTF.

This clone was found a few times. The chain links TRBV2 to TRBJ1-1; D not certain. Trimming took 6 bases from V and 0 from J, leaving 11 bases between them. Germline-derived CDR1 and CDR2 are SNHLY and FYNNEI. This CDR3 contains 14 residues. The CDR3 protein is CASRRLYLNTEAFF. The CDR3 DNA is TGTGCCAGCAGGAGACTTTACTTGAACACTGAAGCTTTCTTT.

The chain carries TRBV6-5 and TRBJ1-4, with D possibly TRBD1 on 5 matching bases. The V end was cut by 4 bases, the J end by 12 bases, with 12 bases between. Germline loops: CDR1 MNHEY, CDR2 SVGAGI. The CDR3 extends over 12 amino acids. CDR3 sequence: CASSWTTLELFF. Written as DNA, the CDR3 is TGTGCCAGCAGTTGGACAACCCTGGAACTGTTTTTT.

The rearrangement uses TRBV28 and TRBJ2-1, with 8 bases fitting TRBD1. Germline V gene data show CDR1 as MDHEN and CDR2 as SYDVKM. The CDR3 is 15 residues long. The V and J ends lost 8 bases and 5 bases, in that order; junction bases with no gene match: 11. The CDR3 region is CASGSTGAVNNEQFF. The CDR3, as DNA: TGTGCCAGCGGATCGACAGGGGCGGTGAACAATGAGCAGTTCTTC.

The chain joins TRBV5-5 to TRBJ2-7; 8 bases fit TRBD1. There are 13 residues in the CDR3. Losses at the gene ends were 4 bases for V and 6 bases for J; bases not matched to a gene: 6. Germline V gene data show CDR1 as SGHKS and CDR2 as YYEKEE (reference sequence). The CDR3 protein is CASSEDRVSEQYF. CDR3 nucleotides: TGTGCCAGCAGCGAGGACAGGGTAAGCGAGCAGTACTTC.

This chain uses TRBV28 with TRBJ2-1; D gene ambiguous. This CDR3 is 12 amino acids long. The germline gives CDR1 MDHEN, CDR2 SYDVKM. V was trimmed by 5 bases and J by 9 bases, leaving 11 bases between them. CDR3 sequence: CASSPTTVEQFF. In DNA form, the CDR3 reads TGTGCCAGCAGTCCTACGACGGTTGAGCAGTTCTTC.